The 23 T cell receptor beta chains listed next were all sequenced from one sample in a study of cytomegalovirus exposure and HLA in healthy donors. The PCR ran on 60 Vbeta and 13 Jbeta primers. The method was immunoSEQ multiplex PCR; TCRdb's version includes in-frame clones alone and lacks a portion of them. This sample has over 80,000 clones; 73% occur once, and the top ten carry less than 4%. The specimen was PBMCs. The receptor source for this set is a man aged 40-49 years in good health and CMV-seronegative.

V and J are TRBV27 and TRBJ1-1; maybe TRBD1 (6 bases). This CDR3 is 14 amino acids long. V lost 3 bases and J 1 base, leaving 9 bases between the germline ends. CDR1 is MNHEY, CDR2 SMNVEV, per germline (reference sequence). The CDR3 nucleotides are TGTGCCAGCAGTTTTGGGGGCTCGAACACTGAAGCTTTCTTT. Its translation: CASSFGGSNTEAFF.

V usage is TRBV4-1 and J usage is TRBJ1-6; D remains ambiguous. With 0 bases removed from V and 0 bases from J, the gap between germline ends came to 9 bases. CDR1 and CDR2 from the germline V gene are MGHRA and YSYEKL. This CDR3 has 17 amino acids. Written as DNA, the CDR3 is TGCGCCAGCAGCCAAGATCACCGGAGCTCCTATAATTCACCCCTCCACTTT. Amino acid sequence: CASSQDHRSSYNSPLHF.

The CDR3 here is CASSPGTSGGLRTQYF. CDR3 coding DNA: TGTGCCAGCAGCCCGGGGACTAGCGGGGGCCTCAGGACCCAGTACTTC. The chain joins TRBV5-4 to TRBJ2-5; 14 nucleotides match TRBD2. The V and J ends lost 4 bases and 7 bases, in that order; junction bases with no gene match: 9. The CDR3 length is 16 residues. In germline, CDR1 is SGHNT, CDR2 YYREEE (reference sequence).

CDR3 DNA sequence: TGTGCCAGCAGCGTTCCTTACTCTGGAAACACCATATATTTT. It codes for CASSVPYSGNTIYF. V gene TRBV5-8 combines with J gene TRBJ1-3, with D uncertain. Per the germline V gene, CDR1 is SGHTS and CDR2 is YDEGEE. The CDR3 runs 14 residues. V lost 4 bases and J lost 0, with 8 bases in between.

CDR3 loop: CASSATVPDGYTF. The CDR3 nucleotides are TGTGCCAGCAGCGCTACGGTTCCTGATGGCTACACCTTC. The rearrangement uses TRBV5-4 and TRBJ1-2; D is unclear. CDR1 is SGHNT, CDR2 YYREEE, per germline (reference sequence). The CDR3 covers 13 residues. Trimming took 4 bases from V and 6 from J, leaving 13 bases between them.

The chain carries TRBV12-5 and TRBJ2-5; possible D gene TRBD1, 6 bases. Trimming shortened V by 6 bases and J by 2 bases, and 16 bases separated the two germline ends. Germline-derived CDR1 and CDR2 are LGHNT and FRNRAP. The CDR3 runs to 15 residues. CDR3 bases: TGTGCTAGTGGGGCAGGGGCATTCCGACAAGAGACCCAGTACTTC. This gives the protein CASGAGAFRQETQYF.

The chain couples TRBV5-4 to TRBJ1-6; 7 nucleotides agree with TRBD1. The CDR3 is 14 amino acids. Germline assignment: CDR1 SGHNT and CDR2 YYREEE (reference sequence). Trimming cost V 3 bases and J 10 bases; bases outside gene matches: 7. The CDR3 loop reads CASSSRQGTSPLHF. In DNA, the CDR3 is TGTGCCAGCAGCTCAAGACAGGGAACCTCACCCCTCCACTTT. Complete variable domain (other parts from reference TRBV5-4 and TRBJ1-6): ETGVTQSPTHLIKTRGQQVTLRCSSQSGHNTVSWYQQALGQGPQFIFQYYREEENGRGNFPPRFSGLQFPNYSSELNVNALELDDSALYLCASSSRQGTSPLHFGNGTRLTVT.

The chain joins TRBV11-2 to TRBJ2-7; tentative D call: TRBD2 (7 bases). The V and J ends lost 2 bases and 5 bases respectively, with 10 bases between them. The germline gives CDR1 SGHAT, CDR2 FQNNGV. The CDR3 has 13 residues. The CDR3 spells CASSLPGGHEQYF. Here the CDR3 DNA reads TGTGCCAGCAGCTTACCGGGGGGCCACGAGCAGTACTTC.

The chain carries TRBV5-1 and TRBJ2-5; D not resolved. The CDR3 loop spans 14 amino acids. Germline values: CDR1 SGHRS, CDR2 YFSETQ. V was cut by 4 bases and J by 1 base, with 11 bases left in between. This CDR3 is CASSPRFGQETQYF. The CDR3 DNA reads TGCGCCAGCAGCCCCAGGTTTGGCCAAGAGACCCAGTACTTC.

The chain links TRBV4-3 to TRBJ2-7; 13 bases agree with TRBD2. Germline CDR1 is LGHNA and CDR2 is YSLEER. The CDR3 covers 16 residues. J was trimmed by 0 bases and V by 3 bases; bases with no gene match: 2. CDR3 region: CASSHGLAGDSYEQYF. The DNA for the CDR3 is TGCGCCAGCAGCCATGGACTAGCGGGGGACTCCTACGAGCAGTACTTC.

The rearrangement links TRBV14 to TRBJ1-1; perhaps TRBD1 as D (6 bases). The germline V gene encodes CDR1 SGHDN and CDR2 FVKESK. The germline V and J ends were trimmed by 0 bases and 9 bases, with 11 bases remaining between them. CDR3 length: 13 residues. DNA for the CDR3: TGTGCCAGCAGCCAAGATACCCAGGGGAAAGCTTTCTTT. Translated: CASSQDTQGKAFF. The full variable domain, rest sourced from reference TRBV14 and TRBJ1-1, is EAGVTQFPSHSVIEKGQTVTLRCDPISGHDNLYWYRRVMGKEIKFLLHFVKESKQDESGMPNNRFLAERTGGTYSTLKVQPAELEDSGVYFCASSQDTQGKAFFGQGTRLTVV.

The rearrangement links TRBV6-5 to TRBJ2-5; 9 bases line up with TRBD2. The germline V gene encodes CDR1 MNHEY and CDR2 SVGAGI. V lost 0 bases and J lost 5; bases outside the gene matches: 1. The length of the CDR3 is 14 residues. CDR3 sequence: CASSYSREGETQYF. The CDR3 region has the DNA TGTGCCAGCAGTTACTCGCGGGAGGGCGAGACCCAGTACTTC.

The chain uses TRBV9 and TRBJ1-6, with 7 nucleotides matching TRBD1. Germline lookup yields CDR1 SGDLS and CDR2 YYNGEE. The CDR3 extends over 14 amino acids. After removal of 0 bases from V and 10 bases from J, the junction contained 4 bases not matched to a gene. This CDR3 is CASSVGPGQSPLHF. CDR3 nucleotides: TGTGCCAGCAGCGTAGGACCGGGACAGTCACCCCTCCACTTT.

CDR3 bases: TGCGCCAGCAGCCAAGTACCGGACACCGGGGAGCTGTTTTTT. This translates into CASSQVPDTGELFF. The chain joins TRBV4-1 to TRBJ2-2; D gene ambiguous. V lost 1 base and J lost 3, with 6 bases in between. The CDR3 is 14 amino acids. The germline V gene has CDR1 MGHRA and CDR2 YSYEKL.

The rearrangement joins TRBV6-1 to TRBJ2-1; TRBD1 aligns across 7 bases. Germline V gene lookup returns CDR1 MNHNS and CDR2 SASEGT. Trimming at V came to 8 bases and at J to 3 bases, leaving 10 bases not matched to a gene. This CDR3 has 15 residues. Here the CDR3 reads CASLEEQGRYNEQFF. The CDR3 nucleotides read TGTGCCAGCTTAGAAGAACAGGGGCGCTACAATGAGCAGTTCTTC.

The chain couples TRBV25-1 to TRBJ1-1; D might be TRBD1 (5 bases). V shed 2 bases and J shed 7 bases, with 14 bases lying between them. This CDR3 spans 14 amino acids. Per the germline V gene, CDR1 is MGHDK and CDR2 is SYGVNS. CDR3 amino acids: CASSENGDSGEAFF. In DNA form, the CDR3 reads TGTGCCAGCAGTGAAAATGGGGACTCGGGTGAAGCTTTCTTT.

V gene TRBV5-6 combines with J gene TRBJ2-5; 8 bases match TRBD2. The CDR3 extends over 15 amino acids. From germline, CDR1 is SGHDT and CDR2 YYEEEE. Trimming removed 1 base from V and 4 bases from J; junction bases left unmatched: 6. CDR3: CASSLSGGGRETQYF. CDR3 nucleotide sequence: TGTGCCAGCAGCTTGTCGGGCGGGGGGAGAGAGACCCAGTACTTC.

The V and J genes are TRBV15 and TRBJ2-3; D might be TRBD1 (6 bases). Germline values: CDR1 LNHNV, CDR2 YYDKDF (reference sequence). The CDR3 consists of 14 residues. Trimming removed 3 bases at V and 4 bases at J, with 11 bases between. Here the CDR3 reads CATSRARQADTQYF. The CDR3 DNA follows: TGTGCCACCAGCAGGGCGAGACAGGCAGATACGCAGTATTTT. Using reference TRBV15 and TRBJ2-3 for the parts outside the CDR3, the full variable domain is DAMVIQNPRYQVTQFGKPVTLSCSQTLNHNVMYWYQQKSSQAPKLLFHYYDKDFNNEADTPDNFQSRRPNTSFCFLDIRSPGLGDTAMYLCATSRARQADTQYFGPGTRLTVL.

The CDR3 reads CASSSSRTNTEAFF. CDR3 nucleotide sequence: TGTGCCAGCAGCTCGTCCAGAACCAACACTGAAGCTTTCTTT. V gene TRBV2 combines with J gene TRBJ1-1; D gene ambiguous. The V gene lost 6 bases and the J gene lost 2 bases, with 13 bases spanning the gap. Germline loops: CDR1 SNHLY, CDR2 FYNNEI. The CDR3 extends over 14 amino acids.

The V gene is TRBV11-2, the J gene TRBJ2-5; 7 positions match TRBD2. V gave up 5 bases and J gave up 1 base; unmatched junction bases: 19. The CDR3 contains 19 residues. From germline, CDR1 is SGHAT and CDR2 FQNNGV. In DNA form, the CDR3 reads TGTGCCAGCAGCGAGGGAGAGCTGGGGGGGTCCCCTCCCCAAGAGACCCAGTACTTC. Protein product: CASSEGELGGSPPQETQYF.

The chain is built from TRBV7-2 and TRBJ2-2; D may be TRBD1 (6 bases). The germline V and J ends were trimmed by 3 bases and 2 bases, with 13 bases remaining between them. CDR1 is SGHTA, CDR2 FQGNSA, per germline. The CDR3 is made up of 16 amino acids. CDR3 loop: CASSLSYRVNTGELFF. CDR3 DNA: TGTGCCAGCAGCTTGAGTTACAGGGTTAACACCGGGGAGCTGTTTTTT.

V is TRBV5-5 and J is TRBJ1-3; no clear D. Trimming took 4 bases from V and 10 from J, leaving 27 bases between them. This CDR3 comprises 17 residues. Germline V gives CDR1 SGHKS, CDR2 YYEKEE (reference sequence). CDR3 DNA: TGTGCCAGCAGCCCGGTAGCTACGTCTCCTGAGAAACGGACCATATATTTT. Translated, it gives CASSPVATSPEKRTIYF.

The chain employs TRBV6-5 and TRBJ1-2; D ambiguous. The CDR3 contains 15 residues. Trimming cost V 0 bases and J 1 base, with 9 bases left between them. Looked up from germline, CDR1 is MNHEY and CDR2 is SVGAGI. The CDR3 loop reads CASSYSEGNNYGYTF. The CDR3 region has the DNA TGTGCCAGCAGTTACTCCGAGGGAAATAACTATGGCTACACCTTC.